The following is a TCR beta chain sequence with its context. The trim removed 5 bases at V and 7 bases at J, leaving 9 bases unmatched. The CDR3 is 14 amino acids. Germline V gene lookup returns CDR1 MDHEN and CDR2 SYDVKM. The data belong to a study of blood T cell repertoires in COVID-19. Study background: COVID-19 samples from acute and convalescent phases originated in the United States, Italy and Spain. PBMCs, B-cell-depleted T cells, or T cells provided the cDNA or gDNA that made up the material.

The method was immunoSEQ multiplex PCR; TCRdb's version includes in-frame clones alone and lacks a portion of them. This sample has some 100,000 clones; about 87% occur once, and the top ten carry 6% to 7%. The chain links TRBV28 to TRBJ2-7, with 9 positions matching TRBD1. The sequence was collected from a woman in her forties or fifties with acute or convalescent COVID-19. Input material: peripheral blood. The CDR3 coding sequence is TGTGCCAGCAGTCAGGGAGGGACAGGGATAGAGCAGTACTTC. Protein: CASSQGGTGIEQYF.